The source of this T cell receptor (beta chain) is a study of T cell responses to AZD1222 COVID-19 vaccine. The V gene end was trimmed by 4 bases and the J gene end by 4 bases; junction bases not matched to a gene: 6. This CDR3 has 14 residues. Germline V gene lookup returns CDR1 SGHVS and CDR2 FQNEAQ. Study-wide results and limits: Spike-specific TCR breadth and depth went up after people got two AZD1222 doses.

Notes on this clone: No antigen is known for it.

The protocol was immunoSEQ multiplex PCR, while the TCRdb copy is restricted to in-frame clones and leaves out a portion. The table records approximately 190,000 clones, under 95% of them present only once. The source is an adult who received the AZD1222 COVID-19 vaccine. The rearrangement links TRBV7-8 to TRBJ2-7; TRBD1 aligns across 8 bases. The sample was peripheral blood, taken 28 days after the second AZD1222 dose. The CDR3 reads CASSSDRVSYEQYF. The CDR3 region has the DNA TGTGCCAGCAGCTCGGACAGGGTATCATACGAGCAGTACTTC.